This entry concerns a single T cell receptor (beta chain). Generated by immunoSEQ multiplex PCR, the TCRdb table keeps only in-frame clones and is missing some. The sample yields nearly 95,000 clones, 85% to 90% seen once. Deletions cut 3 bases from V and 1 base from J, with 14 bases between. Germline CDR1 reads ENHRY; CDR2 reads SYGVKD. The CDR3 contains 16 residues. This entry is derived from a study of T cell responses to AZD1222 COVID-19 vaccine. Material: peripheral blood, obtained 28 days after the second AZD1222 dose. The sequence was collected from an adult who received the AZD1222 COVID-19 vaccine. The chain has TRBV10-3 and TRBJ2-3, with D possibly being TRBD1 (6 bases). The CDR3: CAISDPQGIGTDTQYF. DNA of the CDR3: TGTGCCATCAGTGACCCCCAGGGGATCGGCACAGATACGCAGTATTTT.